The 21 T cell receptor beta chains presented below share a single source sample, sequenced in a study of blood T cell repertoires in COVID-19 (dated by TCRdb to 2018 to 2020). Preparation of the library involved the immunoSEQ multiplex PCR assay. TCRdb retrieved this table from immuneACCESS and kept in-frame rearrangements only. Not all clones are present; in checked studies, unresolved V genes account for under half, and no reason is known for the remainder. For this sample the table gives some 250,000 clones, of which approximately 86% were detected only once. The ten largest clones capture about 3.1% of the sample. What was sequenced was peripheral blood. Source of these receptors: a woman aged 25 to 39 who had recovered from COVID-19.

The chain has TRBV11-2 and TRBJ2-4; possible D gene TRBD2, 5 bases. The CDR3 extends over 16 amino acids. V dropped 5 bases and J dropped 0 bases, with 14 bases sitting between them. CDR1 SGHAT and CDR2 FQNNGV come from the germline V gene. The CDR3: CASSPFGEIAKNIQYF. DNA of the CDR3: TGTGCCAGCAGCCCGTTCGGGGAGATAGCCAAAAACATTCAGTACTTC.

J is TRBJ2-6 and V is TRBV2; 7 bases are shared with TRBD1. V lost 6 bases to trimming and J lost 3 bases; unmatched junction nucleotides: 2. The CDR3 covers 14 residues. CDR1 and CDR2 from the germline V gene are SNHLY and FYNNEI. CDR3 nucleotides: TGTGCCAGCAGGGACAGGTTTGGGGCCAACGTCCTGACTTTC. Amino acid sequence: CASRDRFGANVLTF.

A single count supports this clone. The CDR3 sequence is CASSSTGAAYEQYF. CDR3 in DNA: TGTGCCAGCAGTTCGACAGGAGCAGCCTACGAGCAGTACTTC. This chain connects TRBV27 to TRBJ2-7; maybe TRBD1 (6 bases). Germline CDR1 is MNHEY and CDR2 is SMNVEV (reference sequence). CDR3 length equals 14 residues. V lost 4 bases, J lost 2 bases, and 12 bases lay in between.

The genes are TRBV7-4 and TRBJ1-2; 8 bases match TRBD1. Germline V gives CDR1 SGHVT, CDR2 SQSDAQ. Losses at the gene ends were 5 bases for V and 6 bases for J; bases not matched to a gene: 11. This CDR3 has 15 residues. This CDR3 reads CASSRGGGQGHGYTF. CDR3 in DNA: TGTGCCAGCAGCCGCGGGGGTGGACAGGGTCATGGCTACACCTTC.

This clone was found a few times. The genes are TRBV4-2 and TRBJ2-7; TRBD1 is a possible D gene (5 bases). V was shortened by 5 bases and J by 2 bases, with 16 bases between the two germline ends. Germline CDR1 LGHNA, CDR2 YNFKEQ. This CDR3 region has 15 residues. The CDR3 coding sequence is TGTGCCAGCAGCTATAATCAGGGTGGAACCTACGAGCAGTACTTC. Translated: CASSYNQGGTYEQYF.

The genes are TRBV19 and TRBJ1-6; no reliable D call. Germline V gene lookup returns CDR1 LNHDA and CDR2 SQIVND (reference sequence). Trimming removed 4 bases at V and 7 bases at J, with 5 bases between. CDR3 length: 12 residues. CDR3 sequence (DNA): TGTGCCAGTAGTAGTCAGAATTCACCCCTCCACTTT. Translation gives CASSSQNSPLHF.

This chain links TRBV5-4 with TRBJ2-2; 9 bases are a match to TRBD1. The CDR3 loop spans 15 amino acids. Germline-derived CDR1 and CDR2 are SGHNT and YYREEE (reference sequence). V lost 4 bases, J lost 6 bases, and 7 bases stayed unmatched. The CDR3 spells CASSPDRGGAGELFF. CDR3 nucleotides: TGTGCCAGCAGCCCTGACAGGGGGGGGGCCGGGGAGCTGTTTTTT.

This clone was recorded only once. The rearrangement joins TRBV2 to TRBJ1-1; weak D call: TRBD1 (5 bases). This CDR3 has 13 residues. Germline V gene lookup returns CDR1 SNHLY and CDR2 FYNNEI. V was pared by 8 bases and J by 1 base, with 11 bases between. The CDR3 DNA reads TGTGCCAGCGGGGCCCTGGGGAACACTGAAGCTTTCTTT. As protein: CASGALGNTEAFF.

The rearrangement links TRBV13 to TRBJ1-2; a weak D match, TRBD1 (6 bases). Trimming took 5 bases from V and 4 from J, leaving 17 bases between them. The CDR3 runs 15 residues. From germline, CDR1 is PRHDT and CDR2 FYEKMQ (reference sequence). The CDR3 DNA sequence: TGTGCCAGCAGCCCCACAGAGCGGGGGGCCTATGGCTACACCTTC. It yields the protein CASSPTERGAYGYTF. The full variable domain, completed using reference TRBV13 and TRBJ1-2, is AAGVIQSPRHLIKEKRETATLKCYPIPRHDTVYWYQQGPGQDPQFLISFYEKMQSDKGSIPDRFSAQQFSDYHSELNMSSLELGDSALYFCASSPTERGAYGYTFGSGTRLTVV.

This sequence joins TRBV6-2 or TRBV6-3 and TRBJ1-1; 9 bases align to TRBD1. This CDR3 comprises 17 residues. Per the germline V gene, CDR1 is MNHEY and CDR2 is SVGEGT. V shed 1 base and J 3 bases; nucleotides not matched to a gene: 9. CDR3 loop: CASSYLVADRGYTEAFF. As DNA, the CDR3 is TGTGCCAGCAGTTACTTAGTGGCCGACAGGGGGTACACTGAAGCTTTCTTT.

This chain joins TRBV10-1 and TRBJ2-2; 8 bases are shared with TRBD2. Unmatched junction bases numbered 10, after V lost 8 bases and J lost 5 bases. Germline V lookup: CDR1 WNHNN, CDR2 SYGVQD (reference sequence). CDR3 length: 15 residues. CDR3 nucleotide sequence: TGCGCCAGCCCCCTGGGCGGGGGGTGGACCGGGGAGCTGTTTTTT. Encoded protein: CASPLGGGWTGELFF.

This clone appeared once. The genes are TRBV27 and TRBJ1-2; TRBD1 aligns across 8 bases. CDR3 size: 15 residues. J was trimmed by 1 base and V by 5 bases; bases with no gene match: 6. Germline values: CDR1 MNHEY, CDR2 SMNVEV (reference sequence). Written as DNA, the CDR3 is TGTGCCAGCAGTACCGGACAGGGACTTAACTATGGCTACACCTTC. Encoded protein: CASSTGQGLNYGYTF.

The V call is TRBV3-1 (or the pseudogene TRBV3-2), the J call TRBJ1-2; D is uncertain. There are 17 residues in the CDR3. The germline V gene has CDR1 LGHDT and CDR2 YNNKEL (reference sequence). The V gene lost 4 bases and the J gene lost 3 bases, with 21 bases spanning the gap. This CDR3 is CASSRRPGLTSHYGYTF. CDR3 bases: TGTGCCAGCAGCCGGAGACCGGGTCTCACTTCCCACTATGGCTACACCTTC.

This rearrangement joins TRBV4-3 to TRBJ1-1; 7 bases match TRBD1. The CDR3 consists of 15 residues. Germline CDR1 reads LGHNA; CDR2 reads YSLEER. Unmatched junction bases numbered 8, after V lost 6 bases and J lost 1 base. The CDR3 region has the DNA TGCGCCAGCAGAGCTACAGGGGTGGGGAACACTGAAGCTTTCTTT. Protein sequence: CASRATGVGNTEAFF.

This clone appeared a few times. The CDR3 loop reads CASSLGHRADEAFF. The CDR3 region has the DNA TGCGCCAGCAGCTTGGGACATCGAGCGGATGAAGCTTTCTTT. The V call is TRBV5-1, the J call TRBJ1-1, with D unresolved. V was shortened by 0 bases and J by 7 bases, with 13 bases between the two germline ends. Germline lookup yields CDR1 SGHRS and CDR2 YFSETQ. The CDR3 runs to 14 residues.

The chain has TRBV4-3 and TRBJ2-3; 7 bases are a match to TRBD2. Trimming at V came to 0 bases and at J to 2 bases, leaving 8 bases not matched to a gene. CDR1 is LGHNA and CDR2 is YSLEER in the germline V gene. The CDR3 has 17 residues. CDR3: CASSQERRGINTDTQYF. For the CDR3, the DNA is TGCGCCAGCAGCCAAGAGAGGCGGGGGATTAACACAGATACGCAGTATTTT.

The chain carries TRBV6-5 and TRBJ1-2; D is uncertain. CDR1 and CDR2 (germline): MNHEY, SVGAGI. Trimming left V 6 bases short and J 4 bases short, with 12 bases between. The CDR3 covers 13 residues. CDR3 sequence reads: CASRLSPLYGYTF. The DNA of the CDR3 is TGTGCCAGCAGGTTGAGTCCCCTCTATGGCTACACCTTC.

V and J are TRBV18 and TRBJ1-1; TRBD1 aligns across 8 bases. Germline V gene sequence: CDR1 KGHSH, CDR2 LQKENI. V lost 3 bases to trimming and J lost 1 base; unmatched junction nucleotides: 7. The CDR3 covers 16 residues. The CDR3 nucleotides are TGTGCCAGCTCACCTGGACAGGGCCGTCGGAACACTGAAGCTTTCTTT. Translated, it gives CASSPGQGRRNTEAFF.

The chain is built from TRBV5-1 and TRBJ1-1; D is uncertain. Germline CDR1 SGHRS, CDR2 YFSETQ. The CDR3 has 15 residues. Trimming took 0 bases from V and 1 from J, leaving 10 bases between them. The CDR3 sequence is CASSLDGAKNTEAFF. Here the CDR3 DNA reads TGCGCCAGCAGCTTGGATGGAGCTAAGAACACTGAAGCTTTCTTT.

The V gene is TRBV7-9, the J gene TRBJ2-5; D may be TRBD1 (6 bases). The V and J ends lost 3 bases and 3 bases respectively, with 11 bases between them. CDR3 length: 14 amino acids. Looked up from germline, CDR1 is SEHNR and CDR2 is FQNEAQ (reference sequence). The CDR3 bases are TGTGCCAGCAGCTTCCCAACAGGGAAAGAGACCCAGTACTTC. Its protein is CASSFPTGKETQYF. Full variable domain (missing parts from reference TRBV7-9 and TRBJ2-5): DTGVSQNPRHKITKRGQNVTFRCDPISEHNRLYWYRQTLGQGPEFLTYFQNEAQLEKSRLLSDRFSAERPKGSFSTLEIQRTEQGDSAMYLCASSFPTGKETQYFGPGTRLLVL.

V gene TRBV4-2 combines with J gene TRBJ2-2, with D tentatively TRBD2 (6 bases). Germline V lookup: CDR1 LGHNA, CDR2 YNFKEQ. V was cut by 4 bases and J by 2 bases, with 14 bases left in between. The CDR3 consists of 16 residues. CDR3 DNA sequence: TGTGCCAGCAGCCGCGACCCTAGCGTCAACACCGGGGAGCTGTTTTTT. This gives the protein CASSRDPSVNTGELFF.